These 22 T cell receptor beta chains were all obtained from the same sample, sequenced in a study of radiotherapy plus CTLA-4 blockade in lung cancer (dated by TCRdb to 2016 to 2019). The protocol used for the library was the immunoSEQ multiplex PCR assay. In its TCRdb copy, this immuneACCESS table keeps in-frame sequences only and misses some clones. Where compared with another copy, unresolved V genes explain less than half of these, and the others have no known cause. The sample data list around 80,000 clones, and approximately 80% of these were observed just once. The ten largest clones add up to about 0.79% of the sample. Sequencing was performed on peripheral blood, taken from a patient treated with radiotherapy plus ipilimumab. The receptors here all came from a human donor with non-small cell lung cancer who had stable disease on radiotherapy plus ipilimumab.

CDR3: CASSVAATGGGPSSYNEQFF. Written as DNA, the CDR3 is TGTGCCAGCAGCGTAGCTGCGACGGGAGGGGGCCCCAGCTCCTACAATGAGCAGTTCTTC. The chain recombines TRBV9 with TRBJ2-1; possible D gene TRBD2, 8 bases. V lost 0 bases to trimming and J lost 0 bases, with 22 bases between them. Germline CDR1 and CDR2: SGDLS and YYNGEE. The CDR3 extends over 20 amino acids.

The CDR3 bases are TGCGCCAGCAGCCGGGGAGGGAGCGGGGGGGCGACCGGGGAGCTGTTTTTT. This encodes CASSRGGSGGATGELFF. The chain uses TRBV4-1 and TRBJ2-2; 10 positions agree with TRBD2. CDR1 and CDR2 from the germline V gene are MGHRA and YSYEKL. The length of the CDR3 is 17 residues. Losses at the gene ends were 4 bases for V and 5 bases for J; bases not matched to a gene: 10.

This rearrangement joins TRBV30 to TRBJ2-5; D is unclear. The CDR3 has 12 amino acids. The germline V and J ends were trimmed by 2 bases and 6 bases, with 10 bases remaining between them. CDR1 GTSNPN and CDR2 SVGIG come from the germline V gene (reference sequence). The CDR3 DNA is TGTGCCTGGAGTCGGGCCAGCAAGACCCAGTACTTC. It codes for CAWSRASKTQYF.

This rearrangement joins TRBV5-1 to TRBJ1-4; possible D gene TRBD1, 6 bases. The CDR3 has 14 amino acids. Germline values: CDR1 SGHRS, CDR2 YFSETQ. Trimming removed 4 bases from V and 7 bases from J, with 14 bases in between. The CDR3 spells CASSQGQTSEKLFF. The CDR3 DNA follows: TGCGCCAGCAGCCAGGGACAAACCTCTGAAAAACTGTTTTTT.

This sequence joins TRBV20-1 and TRBJ2-7, with D uncertain. Germline CDR1 DFQATT, CDR2 SNEGSKA (reference sequence). The length of the CDR3 is 11 residues. Trimming left V 4 bases short and J 3 bases short, with 7 bases between. The CDR3 sequence is CSAIDNYEQYF. In DNA, the CDR3 is TGCAGTGCTATTGACAACTACGAGCAGTACTTC.

The V and J genes are TRBV11-3 and TRBJ2-7; D is unclear. V was cut by 3 bases and J by 0 bases, with 3 bases left in between. This CDR3 contains 12 residues. Germline values: CDR1 SGHNT, CDR2 YENEEA. In nucleotides, the CDR3 is TGTGCCAGCAGCTTTGGCTCCTACGAGCAGTACTTC. Its translation is CASSFGSYEQYF.

In the case of this clone: This likely comes from a read error, as the CDR3 has no conserved phenylalanine or tryptophan at its end. The DNA is left out, because the CDR3 cannot be placed on it with certainty; the CDR3 is given as TCRdb lists it. V gene TRBV12-5 combines with J gene TRBJ1-2. The CDR3 length equals 10 residues, ends included. Germline lookup yields CDR1 LGHNT and CDR2 FRNRAP. The CDR3 loop reads CASGLVLALG.

The sample holds one count of this clone. Here the CDR3 reads CASNHGASGYNEQFF. The CDR3 bases are TGTGCCAGCAATCACGGGGCTAGCGGATACAATGAGCAGTTCTTC. The chain joins TRBV28 to TRBJ2-1, with 7 bases fitting TRBD2. Germline loops: CDR1 MDHEN, CDR2 SYDVKM. This CDR3 is built from 15 residues. Germline trimming cut 7 bases from V and 4 bases from J; bases unmatched to any gene: 10.

This sequence joins TRBV5-4 and TRBJ2-5; 9 bases agree with TRBD1. Germline-derived CDR1 and CDR2 are SGHNT and YYREEE (reference sequence). This CDR3 region has 15 residues. V was clipped by 4 bases and J by 5 bases; unmatched bases: 9. Written as DNA, the CDR3 is TGTGCCAGCAGCCCCCCAGGGACAGGGTGGGAGACCCAGTACTTC. This translates into CASSPPGTGWETQYF.

The chain recombines TRBV18 with TRBJ1-1; 9 bases line up with TRBD1. CDR3 size: 16 residues. Germline CDR1 and CDR2: KGHSH and LQKENI. After removal of 3 bases from V and 0 bases from J, the junction contained 5 bases not matched to a gene. This CDR3 is CASSPPGTGLNTEAFF. For the CDR3, the DNA is TGTGCCAGCTCACCCCCAGGGACAGGGCTGAACACTGAAGCTTTCTTT.

This chain uses TRBV27 with TRBJ2-2, with D maybe TRBD2 (5 bases). CDR3 length: 15 amino acids. The V and J ends lost 4 bases and 0 bases respectively, with 9 bases between them. CDR1 and CDR2 from the germline V gene are MNHEY and SMNVEV (reference sequence). The CDR3 reads CASSSSGTNTGELFF. The CDR3 DNA is TGTGCCAGCAGTTCCTCCGGGACGAACACCGGGGAGCTGTTTTTT.

The chain has TRBV28 and TRBJ2-2; 9 bases line up with TRBD1. The CDR3 covers 15 residues. In germline, CDR1 is MDHEN, CDR2 SYDVKM. Trimming removed 8 bases from V and 1 base from J; junction bases left unmatched: 5. For the CDR3, the DNA is TGTGCCAGCTGGGAGGGACAGGGGAACACCGGGGAGCTGTTTTTT. Amino acid sequence: CASWEGQGNTGELFF.

The chain carries TRBV11-3 and TRBJ2-7; TRBD1 or TRBD2 may be the D gene (5 bases each). Germline V lookup: CDR1 SGHNT, CDR2 YENEEA. V lost 5 bases and J 6 bases, leaving 20 bases between the germline ends. The CDR3 sequence is 15 residues long. CDR3 bases: TGTGCCAGCAGCCCCCCAGGTAGGGGAAGCGGCGAGCAGTACTTC. Translation: CASSPPGRGSGEQYF.

V and J are TRBV30 and TRBJ2-6; tentative D call: TRBD2 (5 bases). The CDR3 covers 16 residues. The V end was cut by 2 bases, the J end by 2 bases, with 13 bases between. CDR1 and CDR2 from the germline V gene are GTSNPN and SVGIG (reference sequence). The CDR3 region has the DNA TGTGCCTGGAGTAAGGAGGCGGTCGCTGGGGCCAACGTCCTGACTTTC. It specifies CAWSKEAVAGANVLTF. The whole variable domain, filled in from reference TRBV30 and TRBJ2-6, reads SQTIHQWPATLVQPVGSPLSLECTVEGTSNPNLYWYRQAAGRGLQLLFYSVGIGQISSEVPQNLSASRPQDRQFILSSKKLLLSDSGFYLCAWSKEAVAGANVLTFGAGSRLTVL.

This clone was counted between two and nine times. The J gene is TRBJ1-6, the V gene TRBV28, with a tentative D call TRBD1 (6 bases). This CDR3 is 15 amino acids long. Trimming stripped 6 bases from V and 1 base from J, with 10 bases between. Germline CDR1 is MDHEN and CDR2 is SYDVKM. CDR3 residues: CASSSDRSYNSPLHF. The CDR3 nucleotides read TGTGCCAGCAGCTCTGACAGGTCCTATAATTCACCCCTCCACTTT.

The chain employs TRBV5-1 and TRBJ2-3; D ambiguous. The ends were cut back, 3 bases at V and 0 bases at J, with 2 bases in the middle. Germline V gene sequence: CDR1 SGHRS, CDR2 YFSETQ. CDR3 length equals 12 residues. The CDR3 DNA sequence: TGCGCCAGCAGCTCTAGCACAGATACGCAGTATTTT. It specifies CASSSSTDTQYF.

The chain has TRBV9 and TRBJ2-2, with a weak D call TRBD1 (6 bases). CDR1 is SGDLS and CDR2 is YYNGEE in the germline V gene. Trimming took 4 bases from V and 4 from J, leaving 11 bases between them. The CDR3 consists of 14 residues. CDR3 sequence reads: CASSLGQSTGELFF. The CDR3 DNA reads TGTGCCAGCAGCCTCGGACAGTCCACCGGGGAGCTGTTTTTT. The entire variable domain, with the rest obtained from reference TRBV9 and TRBJ2-2, is as follows: DSGVTQTPKHLITATGQRVTLRCSPRSGDLSVYWYQQSLDQGLQFLIQYYNGEERAKGNILERFSAQQFPDLHSELNLSSLELGDSALYFCASSLGQSTGELFFGEGSRLTVL.

The chain is built from TRBV6-1 and TRBJ1-4; D unclear. Germline V gene lookup returns CDR1 MNHNS and CDR2 SASEGT. V was pared by 7 bases and J by 4 bases, with 4 bases between. CDR3 length equals 11 residues. The CDR3 sequence: CASIHNEKLFF. In DNA, the CDR3 is TGTGCCAGCATCCATAATGAAAAACTGTTTTTT.

The chain uses TRBV7-3 and TRBJ1-1, with unresolved D. In germline, CDR1 is SGHTA, CDR2 FQGTGA. This CDR3 is 17 amino acids long. V dropped 5 bases and J dropped 0 bases, with 19 bases sitting between them. The DNA for the CDR3 is TGTGCCAGCAGCCCCAATAGTAGGATCGCCATGAACACTGAAGCTTTCTTT. This sequence encodes CASSPNSRIAMNTEAFF.

Remarks on this clone: The sample has other DNA sequences that encode this CDR3 too. The V call is TRBV5-1, the J call TRBJ1-5; 7 positions agree with TRBD1. The germline gives CDR1 SGHRS, CDR2 YFSETQ. V gave up 0 bases and J gave up 4 bases; unmatched junction bases: 1. The CDR3 has 14 amino acids. CDR3 bases: TGCGCCAGCAGCTTGGCAGGGGGGAATCAGCCCCAGCATTTT. This sequence encodes CASSLAGGNQPQHF.

A single count supports this clone. V gene TRBV11-2 combines with J gene TRBJ2-5; the match to TRBD2 covers 8 bases. The V gene end was trimmed by 3 bases and the J gene end by 5 bases; junction bases not matched to a gene: 5. The germline gives CDR1 SGHAT, CDR2 FQNNGV. The CDR3 is 14 amino acids. In nucleotides, the CDR3 is TGTGCCAGCAGCTTCTCCTCGGGGGGGGAGACCCAGTACTTC. This gives the protein CASSFSSGGETQYF.

The J gene is TRBJ2-5, the V gene TRBV5-1; 14 nucleotides match TRBD2. Germline V gene lookup returns CDR1 SGHRS and CDR2 YFSETQ. Trimming at V came to 4 bases and at J to 1 base, leaving 6 bases not matched to a gene. The CDR3 has 17 residues. CDR3 DNA: TGCGCCAGCAGCCCGGCTGGGACTAGCGGGGGCCAAGAGACCCAGTACTTC. Protein: CASSPAGTSGGQETQYF. The full variable domain, its missing parts supplied by reference TRBV5-1 and TRBJ2-5, is KAGVTQTPRYLIKTRGQQVTLSCSPISGHRSVSWYQQTPGQGLQFLFEYFSETQRNKGNFPGRFSGRQFSNSRSEMNVSTLELGDSALYLCASSPAGTSGGQETQYFGPGTRLLVL.